The 6 T cell receptor beta chains given below trace back to one sample, sequenced in a study of patients and donors after allogeneic stem cell transplantation. TCRdb re-called the RT-PCR reads through MiXCR, storing one row per CDR3 protein. The sample shows under 200,000 distinct CDR3 sequences, approximately 30% of them seen only once. The sequenced material came from blood, either unsorted or a sorted T cell fraction (not recorded which). These receptors were collected from a human donor who was either an allogeneic HSCT recipient or a stem cell or donor lymphocyte infusion donor (not recorded which). It is not recorded whose cells these are; they may come from a transplant donor.

Only a few counts were recorded for this clonotype. The chain employs TRBV28 and TRBJ1-3, with D unclear. This CDR3 comprises 13 residues. Germline assignment: CDR1 MDHEN and CDR2 SYDVKM. V shed 5 bases and J shed 3 bases, with 8 bases lying between them. CDR3 sequence: CASSRAYGNTIYF. In nucleotides, the CDR3 is TGTGCCAGCAGTCGGGCATATGGAAACACCATATATTTT.

This clonotype was seen at least ten times. This sequence joins TRBV20-1 and TRBJ1-2; 7 nucleotides align to TRBD1. Germline CDR1 DFQATT, CDR2 SNEGSKA (reference sequence). The V gene end was trimmed by 4 bases and the J gene end by 3 bases; junction bases not matched to a gene: 11. The CDR3 loop spans 15 amino acids. Here the CDR3 reads CSATKRQGGYYGYTF. The CDR3 DNA reads as TGCAGTGCTACCAAGAGACAGGGCGGGTACTATGGCTACACCTTC.

This rearrangement joins TRBV5-1 to TRBJ2-1; TRBD2 aligns across 10 bases. The V gene end was trimmed by 0 bases and the J gene end by 0 bases; junction bases not matched to a gene: 9. The CDR3 runs to 19 residues. Germline-derived CDR1 and CDR2 are SGHRS and YFSETQ. CDR3 DNA: TGCGCCAGCAGCTTGGCCTTAACTAGCGGGACCAGCTCCTACAATGAGCAGTTCTTC. This sequence encodes CASSLALTSGTSSYNEQFF.

V and J are TRBV28 and TRBJ2-7, with D maybe TRBD1 (6 bases). V was trimmed by 2 bases and J by 5 bases, leaving 16 bases between them. Germline V lookup: CDR1 MDHEN, CDR2 SYDVKM. The CDR3 length is 15 residues. In DNA, the CDR3 is TGTGCCAGCAGTTTAGGGGCAGGGGTATATGACGAGCAGTACTTC. It translates to CASSLGAGVYDEQYF.

The chain carries TRBV3-1 and TRBJ2-7, with D maybe TRBD1 (6 bases). The V gene's germline CDR1 is LGHDT and CDR2 YNNKEL (reference sequence). V lost 1 base and J 4 bases, leaving 8 bases between the germline ends. This CDR3 comprises 13 residues. DNA of the CDR3: TGTGCCAGCAGCCAAGGGACAGTTTACGAGCAGTACTTC. It yields the protein CASSQGTVYEQYF.

The gene calls are TRBV12-3 or TRBV12-4 and TRBJ2-1; 7 nucleotides line up with TRBD2. Germline trimming cut 9 bases from V and 9 bases from J; bases unmatched to any gene: 11. The CDR3 is 13 amino acids. CDR3 in amino acids: CASRTSIQAEQFF. The DNA for the CDR3 is TGTGCCAGTAGGACTAGTATCCAGGCTGAGCAGTTCTTC.